What follows are 9 T cell receptor beta chains derived from one specimen sequenced in a study of vaccination and CD4 T cells after COVID-19 (dated by TCRdb to between 2022 and 2023). The sample's treatment or condition label, in plain terms: roughly ten-day PBMC culture with coronavirus spike peptide pools or control peptides (ViraFEST assay). These TCRs' antigens remain unknown. To prepare the library, PCR was applied. Reads for this sample came from an Illumina iSeq 100. At the Johns Hopkins FTIC core, DNA from the cultured CD4+ T cells underwent TCR sequencing with the Oncomine TCR Beta short-read assay. TCRdb reanalyzed the raw reads on its own, using fastp at Q25 for trimming and MiXCR for clone calling, and kept in-frame beta chains. Each entry merges the rows of one CDR3 protein and shows their most common DNA and genes. The sample has roughly 10,000 distinct CDR3 sequences on record, around 58% of them singletons. The ten largest clones take up 15% to 20% of the sample.

The sequencing sample was made of CD4+ T cells from blood, cultured in vitro. These receptors were collected from a human donor who had recovered from COVID-19.

The V and J genes are TRBV5-4 and TRBJ1-2, with a weak D call TRBD1 (5 bases). There are 13 residues in the CDR3. With 4 bases removed from V and 7 bases from J, the gap between germline ends came to 14 bases. In germline, CDR1 is SGHNT, CDR2 YYREEE (reference sequence). The CDR3 sequence: CASSLGGEGGYTF. The CDR3 region has the DNA TGTGCCAGCAGCCTAGGAGGGGAGGGTGGCTACACCTTC.

This rearrangement joins TRBV29-1 to TRBJ2-2, with TRBD1 matching over 9 bases. The CDR3 has 15 amino acids. Trimming cost V 7 bases and J 5 bases; bases outside gene matches: 11. The V gene's germline CDR1 is SQVTM and CDR2 ANQGSEA. The CDR3, as DNA: TGCAGCGCGGATACCGGGACAGGGACAACCGGGGAGCTGTTTTTT. This codes for CSADTGTGTTGELFF.

CDR3 region: CASSLGGKPYEQYF. The DNA for the CDR3 is TGTGCCAGCAGTTTAGGTGGGAAGCCCTACGAGCAGTACTTC. The chain is built from TRBV6-5 and TRBJ2-7; D is uncertain. The CDR3 covers 14 residues. V was trimmed by 4 bases and J by 2 bases, leaving 12 bases between them. Germline V gene lookup returns CDR1 MNHEY and CDR2 SVGAGI.

The chain has TRBV19 and TRBJ2-7; TRBD1 might be the D (5 bases). Trimming shortened V by 7 bases and J by 0 bases, and 10 bases separated the two germline ends. CDR3 length: 13 amino acids. Per germline, CDR1 LNHDA and CDR2 SQIVND (reference sequence). This chain's CDR3 is CASTGRDSYEQYF. CDR3 bases: TGTGCCAGTACGGGCAGGGACTCCTACGAGCAGTACTTC. The entire variable domain, with the rest obtained from reference TRBV19 and TRBJ2-7, is as follows: DGGITQSPKYLFRKEGQNVTLSCEQNLNHDAMYWYRQDPGQGLRLIYYSQIVNDFQKGDIAEGYSVSREKKESFPLTVTSAQKNPTAFYLCASTGRDSYEQYFGPGTRLTVT.

Here the CDR3 reads CSASRPGRSYYGYTF. The CDR3 DNA reads TGCAGTGCTAGCCGGCCAGGGAGGAGCTACTATGGCTACACCTTC. The chain is built from TRBV20-1 and TRBJ1-2, with a weak D call TRBD1 (5 bases). V lost 3 bases and J lost 3, with 17 bases in between. CDR1 and CDR2 (germline): DFQATT, SNEGSKA (reference sequence). This CDR3 comprises 15 residues.

This clonotype was counted only a few times. The chain uses TRBV15 and TRBJ1-1, with unresolved D. From germline, CDR1 is LNHNV and CDR2 YYDKDF (reference sequence). V lost 0 bases and J 1 base, leaving 9 bases between the germline ends. This CDR3 is built from 15 residues. The DNA for the CDR3 is TGTGCCACCAGCAGAGATATCCCCCCGAACACTGAAGCTTTCTTT. Amino acid sequence: CATSRDIPPNTEAFF.

The chain recombines TRBV7-2 with TRBJ1-1; 10 bases fit TRBD1. CDR1 is SGHTA and CDR2 is FQGNSA in the germline V gene. V shed 5 bases, J shed 3 bases, and the junction held 6 bases outside the gene matches. The CDR3 has 15 amino acids. CDR3 DNA: TGTGCCAGCAGCCCCGACAGGGGGCGATACACTGAAGCTTTCTTT. This translates into CASSPDRGRYTEAFF.

This rearrangement joins TRBV7-2 to TRBJ1-1; 8 bases match TRBD1. Germline V gene data show CDR1 as SGHTA and CDR2 as FQGNSA. The CDR3 consists of 16 residues. V lost 1 base, J lost 1 base, and 5 bases stayed unmatched. The CDR3 loop reads CASSLVFGQGNTEAFF. The DNA of the CDR3 is TGTGCCAGCAGCTTAGTATTCGGACAGGGGAACACTGAAGCTTTCTTT.

The chain recombines TRBV7-9 with TRBJ1-1, with TRBD1 matching 7 bases. The CDR3 sequence is 15 residues long. From germline, CDR1 is SEHNR and CDR2 FQNEAQ (reference sequence). J lost 7 bases, V lost 1 base, and 9 bases had no gene match. CDR3 amino acids: CASSLGDRDYNEAFF. CDR3 nucleotides: TGTGCCAGCAGCTTAGGGGACAGAGACTACAATGAAGCTTTCTTT.